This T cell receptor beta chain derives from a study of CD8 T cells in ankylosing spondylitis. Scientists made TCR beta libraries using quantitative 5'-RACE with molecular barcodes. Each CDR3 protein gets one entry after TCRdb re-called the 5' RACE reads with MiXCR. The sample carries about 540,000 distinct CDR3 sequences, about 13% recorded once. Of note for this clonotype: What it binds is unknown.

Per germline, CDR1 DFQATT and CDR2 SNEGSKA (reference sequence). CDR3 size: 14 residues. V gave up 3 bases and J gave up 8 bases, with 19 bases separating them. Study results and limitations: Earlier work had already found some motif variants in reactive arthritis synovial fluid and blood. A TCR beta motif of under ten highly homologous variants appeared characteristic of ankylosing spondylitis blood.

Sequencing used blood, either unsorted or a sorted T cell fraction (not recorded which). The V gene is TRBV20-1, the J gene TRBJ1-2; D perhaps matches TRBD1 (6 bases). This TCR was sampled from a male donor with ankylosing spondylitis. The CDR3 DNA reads TGCAGTGCTAGCCCACCAGGAGGGGGGAGCGGCTACACCTTC. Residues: CSASPPGGGSGYTF.